These T cell receptor beta chains were read from a single sample in a study of T cell changes during pregnancy in multiple sclerosis. Here immunoSEQ multiplex PCR was the method, and the copy in TCRdb shows in-frame clones only, minus some. Of about 39,000 clones in the sample, over 80% were seen once. The source material was CD4+ T cells from peripheral blood mononuclear cells, sampled in the third trimester of pregnancy. These receptor sequences come from a female donor in good health, enrolled as a control in a pregnancy study. CDR3s include the opening cysteine and the closing phenylalanine or tryptophan. The order of the fields is CDR3 protein, CDR3 DNA, D gene, clone size, J gene, V gene. D genes are given only for firm matches. Clone size is stated in some rows and not others, as once, few, many or a class when expanded.

CDR3 protein: CASSPKGGQGFAEQYF
CDR3 DNA: TGTGCCAGCAGCCCAAAGGGTGGGCAGGGGTTCGCCGAGCAGTACTTC
D gene: .
clone size: once
J gene: TRBJ2-7
V gene: TRBV7-8

CDR3 protein: CAISESSGLAEAFF
CDR3 DNA: TGTGCCATCAGTGAGTCGAGCGGGCTCGCTGAAGCTTTCTTT
D gene: .
clone size: .
J gene: TRBJ1-1
V gene: TRBV10-3

CDR3 protein: CASSPRTGRMNTEAFF
CDR3 DNA: TGTGCCAGCAGTCCCCGGACAGGGAGAATGAACACTGAAGCTTTCTTT
D gene: TRBD1
clone size: .
J gene: TRBJ1-1
V gene: TRBV27

CDR3 protein: CASSALQTGGEQYF
CDR3 DNA: TGCGCCAGCAGCGCCTTACAGACAGGGGGCGAGCAGTACTTC
D gene: TRBD1
clone size: .
J gene: TRBJ2-7
V gene: TRBV5-1

CDR3 protein: CASGGESGYTF
CDR3 DNA: TGTGCCAGTGGGGGGGAGAGTGGCTACACCTTC
D gene: .
clone size: once
J gene: TRBJ1-2
V gene: TRBV28

CDR3 protein: CASSYSTGGSGYTF
CDR3 DNA: TGTGCCAGCAGTTACTCGACAGGGGGGTCTGGCTACACCTTC
D gene: TRBD1
clone size: .
J gene: TRBJ1-2
V gene: TRBV6-5

CDR3 protein: CASSVHLQGNEQFF
CDR3 DNA: TGTGCCAGCAGCGTCCACTTGCAGGGGAATGAGCAGTTCTTC
D gene: .
clone size: .
J gene: TRBJ2-1
V gene: TRBV9

CDR3 protein: CAWSVAVESTDTQYF
CDR3 DNA: TGTGCCTGGAGTGTAGCGGTTGAGTCGACAGATACGCAGTATTTT
D gene: .
clone size: .
J gene: TRBJ2-3
V gene: TRBV30

CDR3 protein: CASTGRASDEQYF
CDR3 DNA: TGTGCCAGTACAGGCAGAGCCTCCGACGAGCAGTACTTC
D gene: .
clone size: .
J gene: TRBJ2-7
V gene: TRBV19

CDR3 protein: CASSLRQGDGYTF
CDR3 DNA: TGCGCCAGCAGCTTGCGGCAGGGGGATGGCTACACCTTC
D gene: TRBD1
clone size: few
J gene: TRBJ1-2
V gene: TRBV5-1

CDR3 protein: CASSPGGVGLETQYF
CDR3 DNA: TGTGCCAGCAGCCCCGGAGGGGTTGGTTTGGAGACCCAGTACTTC
D gene: .
clone size: .
J gene: TRBJ2-5
V gene: TRBV11-2

CDR3 protein: CASTLGGSNEKLFF
CDR3 DNA: TGTGCCAGCACCCTCGGGGGATCTAATGAAAAACTGTTTTTT
D gene: .
clone size: .
J gene: TRBJ1-4
V gene: TRBV28

CDR3 protein: CASSLDLDLLPYF
CDR3 DNA: TGTGCCAGCAGCTTGGATCTAGATCTGCTCCCGTATTTT
D gene: .
clone size: once
J gene: TRBJ2-3
V gene: TRBV5-4

CDR3 protein: CASSQVTGGGNTIYF
CDR3 DNA: TGTGCCAGCAGCCAAGTGACAGGGGGTGGAAACACCATATATTTT
D gene: TRBD1
clone size: .
J gene: TRBJ1-3
V gene: TRBV14

CDR3 protein: CASSFRGEGGELFF
CDR3 DNA: TGTGCCAGCAGTTTTCGAGGGGAGGGCGGGGAGCTGTTTTTT
D gene: TRBD2
clone size: .
J gene: TRBJ2-2
V gene: TRBV28

CDR3 protein: CASSLLGVGAFF
CDR3 DNA: TGTGCCAGCAGTTTACTGGGAGTCGGAGCTTTCTTT
D gene: .
clone size: .
J gene: TRBJ1-1
V gene: TRBV28

CDR3 protein: CASSSPADRPETQYF
CDR3 DNA: TGTGCCAGCAGCTCTCCCGCTGACAGGCCAGAGACCCAGTACTTC
D gene: .
clone size: .
J gene: TRBJ2-5
V gene: TRBV7-2

CDR3 protein: CASSPNPSGAYNEQFF
CDR3 DNA: TGTGCCAGCAGCCCCAACCCTAGCGGCGCGTACAATGAGCAGTTCTTC
D gene: TRBD2
clone size: .
J gene: TRBJ2-1
V gene: TRBV11-3

CDR3 protein: CASSETFRQAMPTDTQYF
CDR3 DNA: TGTGCCAGCAGTGAAACGTTCAGACAGGCGATGCCCACAGATACGCAGTATTTT
D gene: .
clone size: .
J gene: TRBJ2-3
V gene: TRBV6-1

CDR3 protein: CSVERRTEAFF
CDR3 DNA: TGCAGCGTTGAAAGGAGAACTGAAGCTTTCTTT
D gene: .
clone size: few
J gene: TRBJ1-1
V gene: TRBV29-1

CDR3 protein: CASSLRRGNTGELFF
CDR3 DNA: TGTGCCAGCAGCTTACGACGGGGGAACACCGGGGAGCTGTTTTTT
D gene: .
clone size: .
J gene: TRBJ2-2
V gene: TRBV11-2

CDR3 protein: CASSLGGGVGTEAFF
CDR3 DNA: TGCGCCAGCAGCTTGGGGGGGGGTGTAGGGACTGAAGCTTTCTTT
D gene: .
clone size: once
J gene: TRBJ1-1
V gene: TRBV5-1

CDR3 protein: CASSIQGGSQPQHF
CDR3 DNA: TGTGCCAGTAGTATCCAGGGGGGAAGTCAGCCCCAGCATTTT
D gene: TRBD1
clone size: once
J gene: TRBJ1-5
V gene: TRBV19

CDR3 protein: CASSQGLAGGMGSTDTQYF
CDR3 DNA: TGCGCCAGCAGCCAAGGCCTAGCGGGGGGGATGGGTAGCACAGATACGCAGTATTTT
D gene: TRBD2
clone size: .
J gene: TRBJ2-3
V gene: TRBV4-1

CDR3 protein: CASSLGDRGGTEAFF
CDR3 DNA: TGTGCCAGCAGCTTAGGGGACAGGGGAGGTACTGAAGCTTTCTTT
D gene: TRBD1
clone size: few
J gene: TRBJ1-1
V gene: TRBV7-9

CDR3 protein: CASSILARLAGAETDTQYF
CDR3 DNA: TGTGCCAGTAGTATATTAGCGAGACTAGCGGGAGCGGAGACAGATACGCAGTATTTT
D gene: TRBD2
clone size: .
J gene: TRBJ2-3
V gene: TRBV19

CDR3 protein: CARSLVGDRVSWGELFF
CDR3 DNA: TGTGCCAGAAGCTTAGTCGGGGACAGGGTATCATGGGGGGAGCTGTTTTTT
D gene: .
clone size: .
J gene: TRBJ2-2
V gene: TRBV7-5

CDR3 protein: CSASLQARAFF
CDR3 DNA: TGCAGTGCTAGTTTGCAGGCTCGAGCTTTCTTT
D gene: .
clone size: few
J gene: TRBJ1-1
V gene: TRBV20-1

CDR3 protein: CASSSSASTASSYNSPLHF
CDR3 DNA: TGCGCCAGCAGCTCCTCCGCTTCTACTGCGAGCTCCTATAATTCACCCCTCCACTTT
D gene: .
clone size: .
J gene: TRBJ1-6
V gene: TRBV10-2

CDR3 protein: CATRGTGATTEAFF
CDR3 DNA: TGTGCCACCAGGGGGACAGGGGCTACCACTGAAGCTTTCTTT
D gene: TRBD1
clone size: few
J gene: TRBJ1-1
V gene: TRBV15

CDR3 protein: CASSSPGTGGYEQYF
CDR3 DNA: TGTGCCAGTAGTTCGCCCGGGACAGGGGGTTACGAGCAGTACTTC
D gene: TRBD1
clone size: .
J gene: TRBJ2-7
V gene: TRBV19

CDR3 protein: CASTLTGYTDTQYF
CDR3 DNA: TGTGCCAGCACTCTGACAGGGTACACAGATACGCAGTATTTT
D gene: TRBD1
clone size: once
J gene: TRBJ2-3
V gene: TRBV2

CDR3 protein: CASSVGAGRLSGNTIYF
CDR3 DNA: TGTGCCAGCAGCGTAGGTGCGGGGCGGCTCTCTGGAAACACCATATATTTT
D gene: .
clone size: .
J gene: TRBJ1-3
V gene: TRBV9

CDR3 protein: CASSYPGLAGGKETQYF
CDR3 DNA: TGTGCCAGCAGCTACCCGGGACTAGCGGGAGGGAAAGAGACCCAGTACTTC
D gene: TRBD2
clone size: .
J gene: TRBJ2-5
V gene: TRBV28

CDR3 protein: CASSLRAGGSRDTQYF
CDR3 DNA: TGTGCCAGCAGTTTGAGAGCGGGAGGGTCAAGGGATACGCAGTATTTT
D gene: TRBD2
clone size: .
J gene: TRBJ2-3
V gene: TRBV6-6